One T cell receptor (beta chain) is described in this entry. This specimen comes from a study of blood T cell repertoires in COVID-19. The data were produced by immunoSEQ multiplex PCR, yet TCRdb's version contains in-frame clones alone and is incomplete. This sample has about 240,000 clones, with roughly 90% found just once. Germline CDR1 reads LNHDA; CDR2 reads SQIVND (reference sequence). The CDR3 consists of 14 residues. With 3 bases removed from V and 0 bases from J, the gap between germline ends came to 7 bases. Sequenced material: peripheral blood. This sequence joins TRBV19 and TRBJ2-3; D is unresolved. The sequence came from a man aged 60 to 75 who had recovered from COVID-19. The CDR3 loop reads CASSIELSTDTQYF. For the CDR3, the DNA is TGTGCCAGTAGTATTGAGCTTAGCACAGATACGCAGTATTTT.